The present entry profiles one TCR beta chain with its context. The antigen remains undetermined. A read error may produce the germline difference seen at one junction end. Unique molecular identifiers were incorporated when the TCRbeta library was constructed. TCRdb passed the PCR reads through MiXCR, listing each CDR3 protein once. The sample records 200,000 or so distinct CDR3 sequences, 6.3% being singletons. This sample was taken from a study of T-cell reconstitution after alpha-beta-depleted transplantation in children. Study results and limitations: In some patients, recipient T cells and intrathymic progenitors surviving conditioning explained high day-60 diversity.

This clonotype was sampled from a girl under three years old with combined immunodeficiency, due to receive a stem cell transplant. Sequencing used PBMCs, obtained before TCRalphabeta/CD19-depleted stem cell transplant.

CDR3 sequence (DNA): TGTGCCAGCAGCGTGGGGCCGAGCTCCCATAATTCACCCCTCCACTTT. Translated: CASSVGPSSHNSPLHF. V gene TRBV9 combines with J gene TRBJ1-6; D is perhaps TRBD1 (5 bases). Germline lookup yields CDR1 SGDLS and CDR2 YYNGEE. There are 16 residues in the CDR3.